The text below deals with one T cell receptor (beta chain). This CDR3 has 14 amino acids. Germline loops: CDR1 MGHRA, CDR2 YSYEKL. V lost 3 bases to trimming and J lost 1 base, with 9 bases between them. This entry is derived from a study of blood T cell repertoires in COVID-19. The wider study: Collection of acute and convalescent COVID-19 samples took place in the United States, Italy and Spain. In each case, the material was cDNA or gDNA derived from T cells, B-cell-depleted T cells, or PBMCs.

Seattle cases were enrolled at active infection and followed longitudinally. Per the original methods: Nucleated cell number was recorded as an estimate derived from reference gene primer amplification. Assay used: immunoSEQ multiplex PCR; TCRdb lists only in-frame clones, some missing. V and J calls and clone size are copied from that table; D and trimming were computed from the DNA. The data show 100,000 to 150,000 clones, 75% to 90% seen once. The chain recombines TRBV4-1 with TRBJ1-2; D is undetermined. Source material: peripheral blood. This clonotype was obtained from a man between 60 and 75 years old with COVID-19, enrolled during active disease. The chain's CDR3 is CASSHSGVNYGYTF. The CDR3 nucleotides read TGCGCCAGCAGCCATTCCGGGGTTAACTATGGCTACACCTTC.